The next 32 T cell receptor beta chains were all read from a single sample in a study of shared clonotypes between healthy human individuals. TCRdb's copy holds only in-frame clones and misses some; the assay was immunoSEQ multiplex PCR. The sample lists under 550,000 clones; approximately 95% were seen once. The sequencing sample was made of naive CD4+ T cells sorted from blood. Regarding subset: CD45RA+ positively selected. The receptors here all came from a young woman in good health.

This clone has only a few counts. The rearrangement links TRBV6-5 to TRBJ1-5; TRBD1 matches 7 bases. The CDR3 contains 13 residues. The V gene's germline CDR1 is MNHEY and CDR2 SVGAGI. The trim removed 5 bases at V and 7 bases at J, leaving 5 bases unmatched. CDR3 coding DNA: TGTGCCAGCAGTACCCACAGGGGCCAGCCCCAGCATTTT. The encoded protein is CASSTHRGQPQHF.

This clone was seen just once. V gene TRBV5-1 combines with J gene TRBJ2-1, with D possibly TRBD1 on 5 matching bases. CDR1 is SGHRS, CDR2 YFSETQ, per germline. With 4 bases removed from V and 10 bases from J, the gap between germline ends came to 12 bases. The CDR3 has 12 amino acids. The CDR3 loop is CASSKDIQEQFF. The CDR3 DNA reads TGCGCCAGCAGCAAGGACATTCAGGAGCAGTTCTTC.

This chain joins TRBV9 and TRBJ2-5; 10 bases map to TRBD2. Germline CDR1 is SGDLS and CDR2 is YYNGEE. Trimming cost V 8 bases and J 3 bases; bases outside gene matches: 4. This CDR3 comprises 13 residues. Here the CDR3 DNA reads TGTGCCAGTACCGGACTAGCGGAAGAGACCCAGTACTTC. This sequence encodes CASTGLAEETQYF. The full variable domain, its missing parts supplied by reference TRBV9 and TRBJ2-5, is DSGVTQTPKHLITATGQRVTLRCSPRSGDLSVYWYQQSLDQGLQFLIQYYNGEERAKGNILERFSAQQFPDLHSELNLSSLELGDSALYFCASTGLAEETQYFGPGTRLLVL.

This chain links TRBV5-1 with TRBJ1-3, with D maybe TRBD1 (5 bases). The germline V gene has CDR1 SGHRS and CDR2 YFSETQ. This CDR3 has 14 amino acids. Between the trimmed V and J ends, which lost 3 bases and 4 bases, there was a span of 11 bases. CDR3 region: CASSSGTAGNTIYF. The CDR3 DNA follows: TGCGCCAGCAGCTCCGGGACTGCCGGAAACACCATATATTTT.

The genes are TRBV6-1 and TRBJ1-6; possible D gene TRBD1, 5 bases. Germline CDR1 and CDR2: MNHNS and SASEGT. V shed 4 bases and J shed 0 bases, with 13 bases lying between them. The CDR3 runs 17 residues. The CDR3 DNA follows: TGTGCCAGCAGTGGGCAGGGAGGTACCTCCTATAATTCACCCCTCCACTTT. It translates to CASSGQGGTSYNSPLHF.

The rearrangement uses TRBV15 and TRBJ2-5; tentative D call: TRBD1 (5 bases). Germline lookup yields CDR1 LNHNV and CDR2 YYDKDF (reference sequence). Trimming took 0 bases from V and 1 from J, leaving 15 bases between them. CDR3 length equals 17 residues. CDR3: CATSRDIGRVGQETQYF. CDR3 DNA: TGTGCCACCAGCAGAGATATTGGCAGGGTCGGCCAAGAGACCCAGTACTTC. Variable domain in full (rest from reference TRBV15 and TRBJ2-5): DAMVIQNPRYQVTQFGKPVTLSCSQTLNHNVMYWYQQKSSQAPKLLFHYYDKDFNNEADTPDNFQSRRPNTSFCFLDIRSPGLGDTAMYLCATSRDIGRVGQETQYFGPGTRLLVL.

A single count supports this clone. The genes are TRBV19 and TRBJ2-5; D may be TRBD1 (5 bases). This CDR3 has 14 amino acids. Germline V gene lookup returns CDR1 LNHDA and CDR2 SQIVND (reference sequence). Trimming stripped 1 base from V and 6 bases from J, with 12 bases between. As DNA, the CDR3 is TGTGCCAGTAGTATAGGGGCAGGGTGGCAGACCCAGTACTTC. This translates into CASSIGAGWQTQYF.

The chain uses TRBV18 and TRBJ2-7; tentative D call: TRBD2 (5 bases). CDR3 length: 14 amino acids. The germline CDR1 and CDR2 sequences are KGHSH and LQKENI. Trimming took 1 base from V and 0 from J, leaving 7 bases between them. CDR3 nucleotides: TGTGCCAGCTCACCACAGAGGGACTCCTACGAGCAGTACTTC. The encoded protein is CASSPQRDSYEQYF.

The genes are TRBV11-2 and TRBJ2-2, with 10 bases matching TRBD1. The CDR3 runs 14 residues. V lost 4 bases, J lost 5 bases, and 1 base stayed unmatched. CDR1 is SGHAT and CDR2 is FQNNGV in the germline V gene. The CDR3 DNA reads TGTGCCAGCAGCTGGGACAGGGGTACCGGGGAGCTGTTTTTT. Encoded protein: CASSWDRGTGELFF.

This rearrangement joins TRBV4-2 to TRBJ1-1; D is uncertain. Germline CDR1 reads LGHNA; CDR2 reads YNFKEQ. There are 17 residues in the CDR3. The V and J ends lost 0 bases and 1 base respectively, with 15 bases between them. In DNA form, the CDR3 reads TGTGCCAGCAGCCAAGATATCGGTGGAGGCACGAACACTGAAGCTTTCTTT. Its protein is CASSQDIGGGTNTEAFF.

The DNA for the CDR3 is TGTGCCAGCAGTAATGGGGGGCGTAGCACCGGGGAGCTGTTTTTT. It encodes CASSNGGRSTGELFF. V and J are TRBV11-2 and TRBJ2-2; either TRBD1 or TRBD2 may fit D (6 bases each). The CDR3 spans 15 residues. Germline V lookup: CDR1 SGHAT, CDR2 FQNNGV. V lost 6 bases to trimming and J lost 4 bases, with 15 bases between them.

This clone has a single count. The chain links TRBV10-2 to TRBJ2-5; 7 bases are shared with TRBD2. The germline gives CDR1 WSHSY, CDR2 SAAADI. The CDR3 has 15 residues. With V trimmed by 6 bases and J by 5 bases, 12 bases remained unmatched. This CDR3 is CASRGRGRRGETQYF. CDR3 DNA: TGCGCCAGCAGGGGGAGGGGCCGTCGCGGTGAGACCCAGTACTTC.

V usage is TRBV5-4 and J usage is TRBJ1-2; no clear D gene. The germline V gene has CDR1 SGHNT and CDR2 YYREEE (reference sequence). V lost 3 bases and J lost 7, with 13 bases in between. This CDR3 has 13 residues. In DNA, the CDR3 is TGTGCCAGCAGCTCTAACCACAAGATTGGCTACACCTTC. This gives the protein CASSSNHKIGYTF.

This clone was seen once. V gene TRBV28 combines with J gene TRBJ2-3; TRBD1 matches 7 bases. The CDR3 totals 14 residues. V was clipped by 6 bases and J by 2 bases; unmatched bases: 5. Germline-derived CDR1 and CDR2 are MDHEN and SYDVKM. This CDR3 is CASRTGQFTDTQYF. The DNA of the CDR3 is TGTGCCAGCAGGACGGGACAGTTCACAGATACGCAGTATTTT.

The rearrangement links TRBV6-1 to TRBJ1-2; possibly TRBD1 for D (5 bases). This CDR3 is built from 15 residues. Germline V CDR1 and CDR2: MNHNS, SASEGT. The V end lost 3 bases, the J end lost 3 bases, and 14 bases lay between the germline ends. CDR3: CASSEPRRGYYGYTF. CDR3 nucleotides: TGTGCCAGCAGTGAGCCCCGGAGGGGTTACTATGGCTACACCTTC.

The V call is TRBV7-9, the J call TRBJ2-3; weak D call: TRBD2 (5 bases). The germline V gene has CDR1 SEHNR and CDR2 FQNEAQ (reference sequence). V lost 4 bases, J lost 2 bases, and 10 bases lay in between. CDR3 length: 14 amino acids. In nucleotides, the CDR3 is TGTGCCAGCAGCTACTCGGGGTCCACAGATACGCAGTATTTT. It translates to CASSYSGSTDTQYF. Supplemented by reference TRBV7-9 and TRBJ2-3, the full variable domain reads DTGVSQNPRHKITKRGQNVTFRCDPISEHNRLYWYRQTLGQGPEFLTYFQNEAQLEKSRLLSDRFSAERPKGSFSTLEIQRTEQGDSAMYLCASSYSGSTDTQYFGPGTRLTVL.

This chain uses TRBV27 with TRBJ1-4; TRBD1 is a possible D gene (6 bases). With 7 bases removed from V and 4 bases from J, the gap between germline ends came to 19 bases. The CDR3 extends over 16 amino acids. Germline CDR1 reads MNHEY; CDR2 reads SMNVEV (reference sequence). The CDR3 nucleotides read TGTGCCAGCAACCCAACCTGGACAGCAGATAATGAAAAACTGTTTTTT. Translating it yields CASNPTWTADNEKLFF. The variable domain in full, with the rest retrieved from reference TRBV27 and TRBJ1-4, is EAQVTQNPRYLITVTGKKLTVTCSQNMNHEYMSWYRQDPGLGLRQIYYSMNVEVTDKGDVPEGYKVSRKEKRNFPLILESPSPNQTSLYFCASNPTWTADNEKLFFGSGTQLSVL.

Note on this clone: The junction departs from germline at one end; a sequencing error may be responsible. CDR3 loop: CASSEGLAVGEQYF. CDR3 bases: TGTGCCAGCAGCGAAGGACTAGCGGTCGGCGAGCAGTACTTC. This chain links TRBV2 with TRBJ2-7, with TRBD2 matching over 10 bases. CDR1 is SNHLY and CDR2 is FYNNEI in the germline V gene. The CDR3 extends over 14 amino acids.

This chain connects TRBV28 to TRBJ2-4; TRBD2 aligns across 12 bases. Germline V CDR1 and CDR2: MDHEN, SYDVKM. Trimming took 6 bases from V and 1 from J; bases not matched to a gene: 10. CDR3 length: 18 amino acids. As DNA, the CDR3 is TGTGCCAGCAGCCTGGGCCTAGCGGGAGGGCCTGCCAAAAACATTCAGTACTTC. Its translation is CASSLGLAGGPAKNIQYF.

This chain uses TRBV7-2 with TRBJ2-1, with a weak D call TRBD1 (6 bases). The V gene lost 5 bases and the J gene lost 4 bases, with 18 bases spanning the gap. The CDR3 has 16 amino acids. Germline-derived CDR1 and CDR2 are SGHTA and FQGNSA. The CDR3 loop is CASSDTGLALYNEQFF. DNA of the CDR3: TGTGCCAGCAGCGATACAGGGTTAGCGTTGTACAATGAGCAGTTCTTC. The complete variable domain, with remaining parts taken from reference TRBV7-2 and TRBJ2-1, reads GAGVSQSPSNKVTEKGKDVELRCDPISGHTALYWYRQSLGQGLEFLIYFQGNSAPDKSGLPSDRFSAERTGGSVSTLTIQRTQQEDSAVYLCASSDTGLALYNEQFFGPGTRLTVL.

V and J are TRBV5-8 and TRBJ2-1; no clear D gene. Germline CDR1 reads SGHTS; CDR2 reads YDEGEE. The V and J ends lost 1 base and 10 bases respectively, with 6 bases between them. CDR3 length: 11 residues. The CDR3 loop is CASSLPREQFF. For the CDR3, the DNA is TGTGCCAGCAGCTTGCCCCGAGAGCAGTTCTTC.

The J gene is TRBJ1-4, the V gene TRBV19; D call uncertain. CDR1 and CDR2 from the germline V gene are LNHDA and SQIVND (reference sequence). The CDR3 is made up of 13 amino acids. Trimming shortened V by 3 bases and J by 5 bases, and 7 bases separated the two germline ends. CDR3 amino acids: CASSISGNEKLFF. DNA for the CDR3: TGTGCCAGTAGTATTTCGGGAAATGAAAAACTGTTTTTT.

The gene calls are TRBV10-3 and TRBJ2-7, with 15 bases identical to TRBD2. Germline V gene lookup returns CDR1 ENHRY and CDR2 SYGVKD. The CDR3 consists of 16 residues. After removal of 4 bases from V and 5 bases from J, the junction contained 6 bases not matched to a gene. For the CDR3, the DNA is TGTGCCATCAGTGTGGGACTAGCGGGAGGTGACGACGAGCAGTACTTC. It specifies CAISVGLAGGDDEQYF.

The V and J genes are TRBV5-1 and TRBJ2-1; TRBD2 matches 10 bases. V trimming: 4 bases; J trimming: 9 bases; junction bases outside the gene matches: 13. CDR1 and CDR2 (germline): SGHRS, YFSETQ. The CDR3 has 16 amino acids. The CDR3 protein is CASSASPLAGELEQFF. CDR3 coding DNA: TGCGCCAGCAGCGCATCCCCCCTAGCGGGGGAGCTTGAGCAGTTCTTC.

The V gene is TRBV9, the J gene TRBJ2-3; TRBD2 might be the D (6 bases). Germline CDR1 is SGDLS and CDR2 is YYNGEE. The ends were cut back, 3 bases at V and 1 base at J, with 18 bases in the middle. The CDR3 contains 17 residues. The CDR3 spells CASSAKPWGEGTDTQYF. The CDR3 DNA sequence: TGTGCCAGCAGCGCTAAACCGTGGGGGGAGGGCACAGATACGCAGTATTTT.

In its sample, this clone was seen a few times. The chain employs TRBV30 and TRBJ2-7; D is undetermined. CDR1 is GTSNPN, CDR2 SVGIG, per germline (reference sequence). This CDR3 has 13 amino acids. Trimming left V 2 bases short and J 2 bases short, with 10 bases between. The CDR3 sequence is CAWSLTPPYEQYF. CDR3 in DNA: TGTGCCTGGAGTCTAACGCCTCCCTACGAGCAGTACTTC.

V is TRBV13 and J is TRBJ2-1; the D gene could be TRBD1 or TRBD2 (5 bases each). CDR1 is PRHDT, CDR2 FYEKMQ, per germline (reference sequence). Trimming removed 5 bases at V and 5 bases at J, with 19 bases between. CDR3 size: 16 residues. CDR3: CASSPAQKGTDNEQFF. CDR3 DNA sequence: TGTGCCAGCAGCCCCGCACAAAAAGGGACCGACAATGAGCAGTTCTTC.

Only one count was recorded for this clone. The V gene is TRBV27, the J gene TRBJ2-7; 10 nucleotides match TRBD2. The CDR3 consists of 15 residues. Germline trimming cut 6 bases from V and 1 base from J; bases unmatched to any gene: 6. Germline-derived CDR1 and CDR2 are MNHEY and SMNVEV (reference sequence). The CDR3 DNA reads TGTGCCAGCAGGTCTCCGGGACTAGCGTCCTACGAGCAGTACTTC. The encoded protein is CASRSPGLASYEQYF.

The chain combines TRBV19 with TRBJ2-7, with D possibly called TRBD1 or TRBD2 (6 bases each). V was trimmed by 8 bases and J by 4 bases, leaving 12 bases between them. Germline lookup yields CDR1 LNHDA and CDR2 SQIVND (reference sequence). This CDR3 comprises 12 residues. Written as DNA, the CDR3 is TGTGCCAGTGGAAGGGGGGTATACGAGCAGTACTTC. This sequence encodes CASGRGVYEQYF.

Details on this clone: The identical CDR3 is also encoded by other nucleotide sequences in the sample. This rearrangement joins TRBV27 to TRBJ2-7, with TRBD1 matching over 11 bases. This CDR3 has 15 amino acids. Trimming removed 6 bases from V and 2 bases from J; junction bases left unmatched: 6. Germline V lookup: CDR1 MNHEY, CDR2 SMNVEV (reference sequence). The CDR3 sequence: CASSLGGQGAYEQYF. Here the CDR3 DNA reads TGTGCCAGCAGCCTAGGGGGACAGGGGGCCTACGAGCAGTACTTC.

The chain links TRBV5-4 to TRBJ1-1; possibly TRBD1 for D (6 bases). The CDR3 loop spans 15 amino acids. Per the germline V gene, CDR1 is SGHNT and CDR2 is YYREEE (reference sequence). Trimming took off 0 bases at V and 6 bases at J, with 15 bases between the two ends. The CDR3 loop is CASSLGGQNEPEAFF. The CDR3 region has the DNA TGTGCCAGCAGCTTGGGGGGACAAAATGAACCTGAAGCTTTCTTT.

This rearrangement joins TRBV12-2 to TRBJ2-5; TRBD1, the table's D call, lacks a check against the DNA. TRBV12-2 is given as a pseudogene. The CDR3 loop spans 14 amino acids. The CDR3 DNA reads TGTGCAAGTCGCTTATCCCCTCCCAGGGAGACCCAGTACTTC. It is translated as CASRLSPPRETQYF.